The 20 T cell receptor beta chains presented below share a single source sample, sequenced in a study of CD8+CD57+ T cells in acquired aplastic anemia. Genomic DNA acted as the template from which TCR beta VDJ combination and CDR3 sequence profiling were carried out. TCRdb re-analysed the reads in MiXCR, keeping a single row per CDR3 protein. The data show about 270,000 distinct CDR3 sequences, 55% to 65% seen once. Specimen: sorted CD4+, CD8+, or CD8+CD57+ T cells (not recorded which) from PBMCs. The receptors stem from a human donor with severe aplastic anemia or a healthy control (not recorded which).

The table lists this clonotype with a count of one. The chain links TRBV9 to TRBJ1-1, with D tentatively TRBD1 (6 bases). The germline V gene encodes CDR1 SGDLS and CDR2 YYNGEE. V was pared by 2 bases and J by 6 bases, with 11 bases between. This CDR3 region has 13 residues. The CDR3 DNA reads TGTGCCAGCAGCGTGCCGGGGGCCGCTGAAGCTTTCTTT. The encoded protein is CASSVPGAAEAFF.

The chain carries TRBV7-6 and TRBJ2-1; 7 bases fit TRBD2. Germline CDR1 and CDR2: SGHVS and FNYEAQ. CDR3 size: 15 residues. The V and J ends lost 1 base and 6 bases, in that order; junction bases with no gene match: 6. The CDR3 loop reads CASSLVLAEGNEQFF. The CDR3 DNA reads as TGTGCCAGCAGCTTAGTCCTAGCGGAGGGCAATGAGCAGTTCTTC.

V usage is TRBV7-2 and J usage is TRBJ2-3; D possibly uses TRBD1 or TRBD2 (6 bases each). Germline lookup yields CDR1 SGHTA and CDR2 FQGNSA. V lost 1 base to trimming and J lost 1 base, with 12 bases between them. The CDR3 covers 16 residues. The DNA for the CDR3 is TGTGCCAGCAGCTTAGTTCGGGGGCCCGGCACAGATACGCAGTATTTT. This sequence encodes CASSLVRGPGTDTQYF.

Notes on this clonotype: A read error may account for a junction end that differs from germline. This rearrangement joins TRBV19 to TRBJ1-2, with D perhaps TRBD1 (5 bases). The germline gives CDR1 LNHDA, CDR2 SQIVND (reference sequence). The CDR3 is made up of 12 amino acids. Here the CDR3 reads CASSMYPDSCAF. DNA for the CDR3: TGTGCCAGTAGTATGTATCCCGACAGTTGCGCCTTC.

This clonotype came up many times. The gene calls are TRBV7-9 and TRBJ1-1, with 7 positions matching TRBD1. Germline V gene data show CDR1 as SEHNR and CDR2 as FQNEAQ (reference sequence). Losses at the gene ends were 1 base for V and 5 bases for J; bases not matched to a gene: 7. The CDR3 has 15 residues. For the CDR3, the DNA is TGTGCCAGCAGCTTAGTTGGTCAGGGGGGAACTGAAGCTTTCTTT. It specifies CASSLVGQGGTEAFF. Full variable domain (remainder filled in from reference TRBV7-9 and TRBJ1-1): DTGVSQNPRHKITKRGQNVTFRCDPISEHNRLYWYRQTLGQGPEFLTYFQNEAQLEKSRLLSDRFSAERPKGSFSTLEIQRTEQGDSAMYLCASSLVGQGGTEAFFGQGTRLTVV.

Comments on this clonotype: A read error may account for a junction end that differs from germline. The rearrangement links TRBV10-2 to TRBJ2-5; D remains unclear. This CDR3 has 15 amino acids. Germline-derived CDR1 and CDR2 are WSHSY and SAAADI. The CDR3 here is CASSESGDWQENQYF. The CDR3 DNA is TGCGCCAGCAGCGAGTCAGGCGATTGGCAAGAGAACCAGTACTTC.

This clonotype was seen a single time. The genes are TRBV25-1 and TRBJ2-5; the D is unclear. The V gene's germline CDR1 is MGHDK and CDR2 SYGVNS. V shed 1 base and J shed 10 bases, with 19 bases lying between them. This CDR3 comprises 15 residues. CDR3 DNA sequence: TGTGCCAGCAGTGAATTGGGTATTAACTCCTACGACCAGTACTTC. Translating gives CASSELGINSYDQYF.

This sequence joins TRBV29-1 and TRBJ2-7; the match to TRBD2 covers 8 bases. Germline-derived CDR1 and CDR2 are SQVTM and ANQGSEA. The CDR3 runs 12 residues. In DNA form, the CDR3 reads TGCTCGGCGGGAGGATCACTAAGCGAGCAGTACTTC. Protein sequence: CSAGGSLSEQYF.

V and J are TRBV5-4 and TRBJ2-3; 7 bases align to TRBD1. Germline loops: CDR1 SGHNT, CDR2 YYREEE (reference sequence). This CDR3 contains 15 residues. Trimming at V came to 3 bases and at J to 5 bases, leaving 9 bases not matched to a gene. CDR3 amino acids: CASSSQRGQRDTQYF. CDR3 bases: TGTGCCAGCAGCTCCCAAAGGGGACAGAGAGATACGCAGTATTTT.

This clonotype was seen only once. This rearrangement joins TRBV29-1 to TRBJ2-7; D perhaps matches TRBD2 (7 bases). CDR3 length: 18 amino acids. Germline CDR1 is SQVTM and CDR2 is ANQGSEA. Trimming cost V 8 bases and J 2 bases, with 31 bases left between them. The CDR3: CSTEGGWTRESAAYEQYF. In DNA form, the CDR3 reads TGCAGCACCGAGGGGGGATGGACTAGAGAGAGCGCAGCCTACGAGCAGTACTTC.

This clonotype has ten or more counts. The chain carries TRBV7-3 and TRBJ2-5; maybe TRBD1 (5 bases). CDR1 is SGHTA and CDR2 is FQGTGA in the germline V gene. The CDR3 is made up of 13 amino acids. The V end was cut by 0 bases, the J end by 3 bases, with 5 bases between. CDR3 bases: TGTGCCAGCAGCTTAACCAGGGAAGAGACCCAGTACTTC. It is translated as CASSLTREETQYF.

This clonotype has a single count. This CDR3 is missing its conserved last phenylalanine or tryptophan, likely due to a read error. The J gene is TRBJ2-7, the V gene TRBV5-1; D possibly corresponds to TRBD2 (5 bases). The CDR3 has 17 amino acids. Trimming left V 0 bases short and J 6 bases short, with 22 bases between. CDR1 is SGHRS and CDR2 is YFSETQ in the germline V gene. The CDR3 sequence is CASSLARIEQGGSEQYL. CDR3 DNA sequence: TGCGCCAGCAGCTTGGCCCGTATAGAACAAGGAGGCTCCGAGCAGTACCTC.

This clonotype was counted ten times or more. The V call is TRBV12-3 or TRBV12-4, the J call TRBJ2-6; tentatively, D is TRBD1 (5 bases). The ends were cut back, 6 bases at V and 4 bases at J, with 16 bases in the middle. CDR3 length: 16 residues. The DNA for the CDR3 is TGTGCCAGCAGCCCAGTAGGGGCGCGGGGGGCCAACGTCCTGACTTTC. Its protein is CASSPVGARGANVLTF.

The chain has TRBV29-1 and TRBJ2-1; D ambiguous. The germline V gene encodes CDR1 SQVTM and CDR2 ANQGSEA. The ends were cut back, 6 bases at V and 9 bases at J, with 18 bases in the middle. This CDR3 has 13 amino acids. Here the CDR3 DNA reads TGCAGCGTAGCCTCGGGCGTAAGGAGTGAGCAGTTCTTC. Its protein is CSVASGVRSEQFF.

This clonotype was counted many times. An end of the junction does not agree with germline; a read error may underlie this. The V and J genes are TRBV7-7 and TRBJ2-2, with a possible D match to TRBD1 (6 bases). This CDR3 is 13 amino acids long. Germline V gives CDR1 SSHAT, CDR2 FNYEAQ (reference sequence). CDR3 in amino acids: CASSLRGTGELFF. The DNA of the CDR3 is TGTGCTAGCAGCTTAAGGGGGACCGGGGAGCTGTTTTTT.

The rearrangement joins TRBV5-6 to TRBJ1-1; possible D gene TRBD1, 5 bases. Germline loops: CDR1 SGHDT, CDR2 YYEEEE. This CDR3 is 16 amino acids long. V gave up 2 bases and J gave up 1 base, with 15 bases separating them. In nucleotides, the CDR3 is TGTGCCAGCAGCTTTGGCTGGGGGGACCCGAACACTGAAGCTTTCTTT. Protein: CASSFGWGDPNTEAFF.

This chain links TRBV25-1 with TRBJ2-7; D gene unclear. V lost 8 bases and J lost 1, with 15 bases in between. Germline V gene sequence: CDR1 MGHDK, CDR2 SYGVNS. The CDR3 covers 14 residues. Here the CDR3 reads CASSRMTESYEQYF. CDR3 DNA: TGTGCCAGCTCTAGGATGACGGAATCCTACGAGCAGTACTTC.

This clonotype has only a few counts. The rearrangement joins TRBV7-8 to TRBJ2-3; TRBD2 aligns across 14 bases. CDR1 SGHVS and CDR2 FQNEAQ come from the germline V gene. Trimming cost V 5 bases and J 5 bases; bases outside gene matches: 3. The CDR3 contains 15 residues. CDR3 in DNA: TGTGCCAGCAGCCCGGGACTAGCGGGAGTAGATACGCAGTATTTT. This sequence encodes CASSPGLAGVDTQYF.

In its sample, this clonotype was seen many times. The chain employs TRBV5-1 and TRBJ1-3; possibly TRBD1 for D (5 bases). The CDR3 is 16 residues long. V dropped 1 base and J dropped 0 bases, with 11 bases sitting between them. Per germline, CDR1 SGHRS and CDR2 YFSETQ. The chain's CDR3 is CASSLPGPNSGNTIYF. In DNA, the CDR3 is TGCGCCAGCAGCTTGCCGGGACCCAACTCTGGAAACACCATATATTTT. Filled out from reference TRBV5-1 and TRBJ1-3, the complete variable domain reads KAGVTQTPRYLIKTRGQQVTLSCSPISGHRSVSWYQQTPGQGLQFLFEYFSETQRNKGNFPGRFSGRQFSNSRSEMNVSTLELGDSALYLCASSLPGPNSGNTIYFGEGSWLTVV.

Many counts were recorded for this clonotype. This chain uses TRBV7-2 with TRBJ2-7; maybe TRBD2 (5 bases). Between the trimmed V and J ends, which lost 1 base and 3 bases, there was a span of 13 bases. Germline V gives CDR1 SGHTA, CDR2 FQGNSA. The CDR3 length is 15 residues. The CDR3 bases are TGTGCCAGCAGCTTAGTCGGGGAGAGATTCTACGAGCAGTACTTC. Translation: CASSLVGERFYEQYF.